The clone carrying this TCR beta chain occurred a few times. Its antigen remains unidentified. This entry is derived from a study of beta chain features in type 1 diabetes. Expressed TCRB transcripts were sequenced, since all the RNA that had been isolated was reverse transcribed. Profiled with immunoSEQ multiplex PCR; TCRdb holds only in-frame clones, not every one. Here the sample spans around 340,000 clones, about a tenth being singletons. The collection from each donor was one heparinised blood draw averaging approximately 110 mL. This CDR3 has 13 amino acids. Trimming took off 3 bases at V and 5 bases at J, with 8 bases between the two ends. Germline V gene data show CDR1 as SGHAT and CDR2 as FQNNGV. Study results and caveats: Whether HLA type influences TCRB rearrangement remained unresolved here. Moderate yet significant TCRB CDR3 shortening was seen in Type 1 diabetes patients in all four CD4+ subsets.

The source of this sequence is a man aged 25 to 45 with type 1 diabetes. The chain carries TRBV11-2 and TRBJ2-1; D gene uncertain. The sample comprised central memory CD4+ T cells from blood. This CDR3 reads CASSFGINNEQFF. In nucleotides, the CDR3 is TGTGCCAGCAGCTTTGGGATAAACAATGAGCAGTTCTTC.